The next 24 T cell receptor beta chains were all read from a single sample in a study of blood T cell repertoires in COVID-19. Clones were read by immunoSEQ multiplex PCR, and TCRdb kept only the in-frame ones, dropping some. The table records tens of thousands of clones, around 80% of them present only once. Material: peripheral blood. The receptors come from a woman of 80 years or more with acute or convalescent COVID-19.

V gene TRBV24-1 combines with J gene TRBJ1-2; 7 bases are a match to TRBD1. V shed 3 bases, J shed 7 bases, and the junction held 7 bases outside the gene matches. Germline lookup yields CDR1 KGHDR and CDR2 SFDVKD. This CDR3 spans 14 amino acids. The CDR3 is CATSDRTGVSGYTF. For the CDR3, the DNA is TGTGCCACCAGTGATCGAACAGGGGTTAGTGGCTACACCTTC.

The chain uses TRBV4-1 and TRBJ2-4; maybe TRBD1 (6 bases). This CDR3 has 14 residues. The ends were cut back, 1 base at V and 8 bases at J, with 12 bases in the middle. Per the germline V gene, CDR1 is MGHRA and CDR2 is YSYEKL. The CDR3 sequence: CASSQGYREDIQYF. The CDR3 DNA is TGCGCCAGCAGCCAAGGTTACAGGGAAGACATTCAGTACTTC.

This sequence joins TRBV6-5 and TRBJ1-5; TRBD1 might be the D (5 bases). Per the germline V gene, CDR1 is MNHEY and CDR2 is SVGAGI. The CDR3 totals 13 residues. Trimming cost V 2 bases and J 6 bases, with 8 bases left between them. The CDR3 loop is CASSYGGGQPQHF. CDR3 DNA sequence: TGTGCCAGCAGTTACGGGGGGGGTCAGCCCCAGCATTTT.

The chain combines TRBV7-9 with TRBJ2-1; 10 bases align to TRBD2. V trimming: 5 bases; J trimming: 0 bases; junction bases outside the gene matches: 7. The CDR3 is 17 residues long. Per germline, CDR1 SEHNR and CDR2 FQNEAQ (reference sequence). CDR3 protein: CASSARLAGFSYNEQFF. DNA for the CDR3: TGTGCCAGCAGCGCCAGACTAGCGGGCTTCTCCTACAATGAGCAGTTCTTC.

V is TRBV11-3 and J is TRBJ2-4, with 8 bases fitting TRBD2. The germline V gene has CDR1 SGHNT and CDR2 YENEEA. This CDR3 has 13 residues. Trimming removed 1 base from V and 9 bases from J; junction bases left unmatched: 2. The CDR3 bases are TGTGCCAGCAGCTTAGGTCTAGCGGGCATTCAGTACTTC. Its translation: CASSLGLAGIQYF.

This clone was detected only a few times. The chain combines TRBV18 with TRBJ1-1; D is possibly TRBD1 (5 bases). Trimming took 2 bases from V and 7 from J, leaving 14 bases between them. This CDR3 contains 14 residues. The germline V gene encodes CDR1 KGHSH and CDR2 LQKENI. The chain's CDR3 is CASSPWRDQGEAFF. CDR3 nucleotides: TGTGCCAGCTCACCATGGAGGGACCAGGGTGAAGCTTTCTTT.

The chain joins TRBV28 to TRBJ1-5; maybe TRBD1 (6 bases). The V gene's germline CDR1 is MDHEN and CDR2 SYDVKM. This CDR3 region has 15 residues. Trimming cost V 3 bases and J 1 base, with 10 bases left between them. The CDR3 DNA is TGTGCCAGCAGTTTTGAAGGGGGAAGCAATCAGCCCCAGCATTTT. This sequence encodes CASSFEGGSNQPQHF.

The V and J genes are TRBV5-5 and TRBJ2-1; TRBD2 is a possible D gene (5 bases). With 0 bases removed from V and 10 bases from J, the gap between germline ends came to 11 bases. Germline V gene data show CDR1 as SGHKS and CDR2 as YYEKEE (reference sequence). There are 13 residues in the CDR3. CDR3 amino acids: CASSLGGEGEQFF. The CDR3 DNA is TGTGCCAGCAGCTTGGGGGGAGAGGGCGAGCAGTTCTTC. Based on the CDR3 plus reference TRBV5-5 and TRBJ2-1, the full variable domain is DAGVTQSPTHLIKTRGQQVTLRCSPISGHKSVSWYQQVLGQGPQFIFQYYEKEERGRGNFPDRFSARQFPNYSSELNVNALLLGDSALYLCASSLGGEGEQFFGPGTRLTVL.

The rearrangement joins TRBV10-2 to TRBJ2-1; perhaps TRBD2 as D (5 bases). The V and J ends lost 5 bases and 0 bases respectively, with 8 bases between them. Germline assignment: CDR1 WSHSY and CDR2 SAAADI. The CDR3 contains 14 residues. The CDR3 is CASSWESSYNEQFF. The CDR3, as DNA: TGCGCCAGCAGTTGGGAGAGCTCCTACAATGAGCAGTTCTTC.

V gene TRBV3-1 (or the pseudogene TRBV3-2) combines with J gene TRBJ2-7; TRBD1 is a possible D gene (5 bases). The CDR3 sequence is 13 residues long. The germline V gene encodes CDR1 LGHDT and CDR2 YNNKEL (reference sequence). Trimming stripped 1 base from V and 5 bases from J, with 9 bases between. Here the CDR3 reads CASSQGGTNEQYF. The CDR3 DNA sequence: TGTGCCAGCAGCCAAGGGGGCACCAACGAGCAGTACTTC.

The chain employs TRBV28 and TRBJ1-2, with a possible D match to TRBD1 (6 bases). The CDR3 consists of 14 residues. Deletions cut 3 bases from V and 8 bases from J, with 16 bases between. The germline CDR1 and CDR2 sequences are MDHEN and SYDVKM. The CDR3 DNA follows: TGTGCCAGCAGTTTTCTGGGCAGGGGTGGAGGCTACACCTTC. Its translation: CASSFLGRGGGYTF.

The chain uses TRBV2 and TRBJ1-2, with a tentative D call TRBD1 (5 bases). CDR3 length: 14 amino acids. V lost 7 bases and J lost 7, with 19 bases in between. Germline V gene sequence: CDR1 SNHLY, CDR2 FYNNEI. CDR3 nucleotides: TGTGCCAGCAAGACGGACAAGCCTGGCGGTGGCTACACCTTC. It encodes CASKTDKPGGGYTF.

The chain uses TRBV9 and TRBJ1-2, with D maybe TRBD1 (6 bases). This CDR3 has 14 amino acids. CDR1 and CDR2 from the germline V gene are SGDLS and YYNGEE. V was cut by 1 base and J by 4 bases, with 11 bases left in between. In DNA, the CDR3 is TGTGCCAGCAGCGTACGGGACAACCTCTATGGCTACACCTTC. It codes for CASSVRDNLYGYTF.

This clone came up once. The chain carries TRBV3-1 (or the pseudogene TRBV3-2) and TRBJ2-1, with TRBD2 matching 10 bases. Germline CDR1 is LGHDT and CDR2 is YNNKEL (reference sequence). This CDR3 is built from 19 residues. J was trimmed by 6 bases and V by 1 base; bases with no gene match: 15. In nucleotides, the CDR3 is TGTGCCAGCAGCCAAGGAGCTAGCGGGAGCACCCTGGTCTTCAATGAGCAGTTCTTC. Its protein product is CASSQGASGSTLVFNEQFF.

CDR3 sequence reads: CASSVEGGKTGELFF. The CDR3 region has the DNA TGCGCCAGCAGCGTGGAGGGCGGGAAAACCGGGGAGCTGTTTTTT. The J gene is TRBJ2-2, the V gene TRBV5-1; D is perhaps TRBD2 (6 bases). This CDR3 has 15 amino acids. Trimming took 4 bases from V and 5 from J, leaving 15 bases between them. The germline gives CDR1 SGHRS, CDR2 YFSETQ. Complete variable domain (other parts from reference TRBV5-1 and TRBJ2-2): KAGVTQTPRYLIKTRGQQVTLSCSPISGHRSVSWYQQTPGQGLQFLFEYFSETQRNKGNFPGRFSGRQFSNSRSEMNVSTLELGDSALYLCASSVEGGKTGELFFGEGSRLTVL.

The V gene is TRBV7-6, the J gene TRBJ2-1, with TRBD2 matching 11 bases. Germline assignment: CDR1 SGHVS and CDR2 FNYEAQ. This CDR3 has 15 residues. V gave up 5 bases and J gave up 3 bases; unmatched junction bases: 3. CDR3 nucleotide sequence: TGTGCCAGCAGCCTTAGCGGGGGGGACTACAATGAGCAGTTCTTC. Protein product: CASSLSGGDYNEQFF.

This chain uses TRBV5-6 with TRBJ2-7; D gene uncertain. Germline CDR1 and CDR2: SGHDT and YYEEEE. V was shortened by 0 bases and J by 0 bases, with 7 bases between the two germline ends. The CDR3 has 14 residues. CDR3 DNA: TGTGCCAGCAGCTTGGAGAGGAGCTCCTACGAGCAGTACTTC. Translated, it gives CASSLERSSYEQYF.

The rearrangement uses TRBV5-6 and TRBJ1-6; 7 nucleotides align to TRBD1. The V segment lost 5 bases and the J segment 7 bases; nucleotides outside the gene matches: 9. This CDR3 contains 15 residues. CDR1 and CDR2 from the germline V gene are SGHDT and YYEEEE. CDR3 loop: CASRAGQVVNSPLHF. The CDR3, as DNA: TGTGCCAGCAGAGCCGGACAGGTCGTCAATTCACCCCTCCACTTT.

The chain joins TRBV11-2 to TRBJ2-5; TRBD2 aligns across 15 bases. Trimming at V came to 7 bases and at J to 2 bases, leaving 11 bases not matched to a gene. CDR3 size: 18 residues. Germline loops: CDR1 SGHAT, CDR2 FQNNGV. The CDR3 DNA is TGTGCCAGCACCCAGGGACTAGCGGGAGGAGTAGGGCAAGAGACCCAGTACTTC. It codes for CASTQGLAGGVGQETQYF.

This chain connects TRBV3-1 (or the pseudogene TRBV3-2) to TRBJ2-4; D not certain. V shed 4 bases and J shed 0 bases, with 10 bases lying between them. CDR1 is LGHDT, CDR2 YNNKEL, per germline (reference sequence). This CDR3 is built from 15 residues. The CDR3 nucleotides read TGTGCCAGCAGCCCCGCGGTGATAGCCAAAAACATTCAGTACTTC. Encoded protein: CASSPAVIAKNIQYF.

The chain employs TRBV5-4 and TRBJ1-2; 9 bases match TRBD1. Germline loops: CDR1 SGHNT, CDR2 YYREEE (reference sequence). With 7 bases clipped from V and 5 bases from J, the junction kept 6 bases outside the gene matches. The CDR3 length is 13 residues. The CDR3 DNA follows: TGTGCCAGCGGCCGGGACAGGGTATATGGCTACACCTTC. Its translation is CASGRDRVYGYTF.

The chain combines TRBV2 with TRBJ2-7, with D hard to call. The CDR3 loop spans 13 amino acids. Germline values: CDR1 SNHLY, CDR2 FYNNEI. V was cut by 2 bases and J by 6 bases, with 11 bases left in between. The CDR3 is CASSELPGREQYF. The DNA of the CDR3 is TGTGCCAGCAGTGAACTGCCGGGTCGCGAGCAGTACTTC.

This chain connects TRBV13 to TRBJ1-1; 7 nucleotides agree with TRBD1. The CDR3 consists of 16 residues. CDR1 is PRHDT, CDR2 FYEKMQ, per germline (reference sequence). After removal of 5 bases from V and 1 base from J, the junction contained 10 bases not matched to a gene. The CDR3 region has the DNA TGTGCCAGCAGCCGAGGAGCCGGGACAGCGAACACTGAAGCTTTCTTT. Translating it yields CASSRGAGTANTEAFF.

This clone came up a few times. The rearrangement uses TRBV7-7 and TRBJ2-3; TRBD2 aligns across 8 bases. The J segment lost 1 base and the V segment lost 1 base, leaving 1 base of the junction unmatched. CDR1 and CDR2 from the germline V gene are SSHAT and FNYEAQ (reference sequence). CDR3 length equals 15 residues. The CDR3 reads CASSLGRGGTDTQYF. The CDR3 nucleotides are TGTGCCAGCAGCTTAGGGCGGGGGGGCACAGATACGCAGTATTTT.